Each of the 4 T cell receptor beta chains below was sequenced from the same sample in a study of human T cells and chemical hapten exposure. A single record per CDR3 protein comes from TCRdb applying MiXCR to the RACE reads. The sample holds some 180,000 distinct CDR3 sequences, approximately 20% seen once. Sample time point: patch test 1, 2 weeks after DPC sensitization. As for treatment: therapeutic diphenylcyclopropenone sensitization with weekly scalp DPC. Sample: whole blood, taken in connection with sensitization to the hapten diphenylcyclopropenone (DPC). All receptors derive from a woman between 50 and 59 years old with alopecia areata. Some clones in this sample may be carry-over from other donors' samples.

The rearrangement links TRBV3-1 to TRBJ1-1; 9 positions match TRBD1. Germline CDR1 and CDR2: LGHDT and YNNKEL (reference sequence). With 6 bases clipped from V and 6 bases from J, the junction kept 5 bases outside the gene matches. The CDR3 runs to 13 residues. The CDR3 region is CASSNRGPAEAFF. The CDR3, as DNA: TGTGCCAGCAGTAACAGGGGGCCGGCTGAAGCTTTCTTT.

A few counts support this clonotype. The chain links TRBV7-2 to TRBJ2-1; the D is unclear. Between the trimmed V and J ends, which lost 2 bases and 0 bases, there was a span of 11 bases. The CDR3 runs 16 residues. Germline loops: CDR1 SGHTA, CDR2 FQGNSA. The CDR3 coding sequence is TGTGCCAGCAGCTTAAGGCCTAAGGGCTCCTACAATGAGCAGTTCTTC. It translates to CASSLRPKGSYNEQFF. The variable domain in full, with the rest retrieved from reference TRBV7-2 and TRBJ2-1, is GAGVSQSPSNKVTEKGKDVELRCDPISGHTALYWYRQSLGQGLEFLIYFQGNSAPDKSGLPSDRFSAERTGGSVSTLTIQRTQQEDSAVYLCASSLRPKGSYNEQFFGPGTRLTVL.

On this clonotype: The CDR3 does not end in the conserved phenylalanine or tryptophan, so this is likely a read error. This chain joins TRBV5-1 and TRBJ2-1; 8 bases match TRBD2. Germline trimming cut 2 bases from V and 7 bases from J; bases unmatched to any gene: 11. Germline V gene lookup returns CDR1 SGHRS and CDR2 YFSETQ. This CDR3 is built from 16 residues. CDR3 nucleotide sequence: TGCGCCAGCAGCTTCTCGGGCCTAGCGGGTATAAATGAGCAGTTCTCC. Encoded protein: CASSFSGLAGINEQFS.

The chain joins TRBV10-2 to TRBJ2-2; TRBD2 matches at 10 bases. This CDR3 has 15 residues. The germline gives CDR1 WSHSY, CDR2 SAAADI. V lost 8 bases, J lost 6 bases, and 9 bases stayed unmatched. CDR3 sequence (DNA): TGCGCCAGCCGGATCCTAGCGGGAGCGGCCGGGGAGCTGTTTTTT. It codes for CASRILAGAAGELFF.